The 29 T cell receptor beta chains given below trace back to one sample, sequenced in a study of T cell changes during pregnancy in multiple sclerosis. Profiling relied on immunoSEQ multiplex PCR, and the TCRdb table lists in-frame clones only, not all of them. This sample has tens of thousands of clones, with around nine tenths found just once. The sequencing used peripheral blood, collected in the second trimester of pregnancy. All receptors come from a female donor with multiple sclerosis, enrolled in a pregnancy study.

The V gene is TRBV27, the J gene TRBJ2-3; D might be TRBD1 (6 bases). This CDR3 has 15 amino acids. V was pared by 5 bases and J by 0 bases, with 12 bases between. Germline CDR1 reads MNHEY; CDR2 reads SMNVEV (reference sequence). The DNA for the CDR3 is TGTGCCAGCAGTCCCGGGACACTAAGCACAGATACGCAGTATTTT. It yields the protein CASSPGTLSTDTQYF.

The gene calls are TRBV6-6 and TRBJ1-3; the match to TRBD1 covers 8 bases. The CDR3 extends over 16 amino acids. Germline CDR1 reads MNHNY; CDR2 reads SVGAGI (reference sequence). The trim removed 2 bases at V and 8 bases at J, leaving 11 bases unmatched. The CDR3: CASSYPATGAPDTIYF. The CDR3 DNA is TGTGCCAGCAGTTACCCAGCGACAGGGGCGCCGGACACCATATATTTT.

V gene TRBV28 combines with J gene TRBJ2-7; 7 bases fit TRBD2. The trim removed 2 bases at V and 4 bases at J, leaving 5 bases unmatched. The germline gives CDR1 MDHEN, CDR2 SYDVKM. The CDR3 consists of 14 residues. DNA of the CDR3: TGTGCCAGCAGTTTACGCGGGAGCCTTTACGAGCAGTACTTC. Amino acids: CASSLRGSLYEQYF.

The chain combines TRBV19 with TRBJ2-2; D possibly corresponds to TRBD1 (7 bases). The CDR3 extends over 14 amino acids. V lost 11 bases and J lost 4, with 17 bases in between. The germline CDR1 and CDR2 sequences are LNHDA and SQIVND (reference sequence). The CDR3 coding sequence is TGTGCCGGTGGGAGGACAGGCGGCACCGGGGAGCTGTTTTTT. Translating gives CAGGRTGGTGELFF.

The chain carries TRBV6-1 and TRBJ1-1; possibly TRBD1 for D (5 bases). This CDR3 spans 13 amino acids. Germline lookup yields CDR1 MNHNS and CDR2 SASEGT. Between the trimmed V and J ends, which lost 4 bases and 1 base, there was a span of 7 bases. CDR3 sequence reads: CASSATGNTEAFF. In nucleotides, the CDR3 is TGTGCCAGCAGTGCCACAGGGAACACTGAAGCTTTCTTT.

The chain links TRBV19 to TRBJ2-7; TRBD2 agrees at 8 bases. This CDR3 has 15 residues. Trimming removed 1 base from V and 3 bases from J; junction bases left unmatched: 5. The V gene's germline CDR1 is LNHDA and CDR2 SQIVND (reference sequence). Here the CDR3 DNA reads TGTGCCAGTAGTATAGCCGGCGGGGGGCTCTACGAGCAGTACTTC. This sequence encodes CASSIAGGGLYEQYF. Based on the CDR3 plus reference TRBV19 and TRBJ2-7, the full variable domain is DGGITQSPKYLFRKEGQNVTLSCEQNLNHDAMYWYRQDPGQGLRLIYYSQIVNDFQKGDIAEGYSVSREKKESFPLTVTSAQKNPTAFYLCASSIAGGGLYEQYFGPGTRLTVT.

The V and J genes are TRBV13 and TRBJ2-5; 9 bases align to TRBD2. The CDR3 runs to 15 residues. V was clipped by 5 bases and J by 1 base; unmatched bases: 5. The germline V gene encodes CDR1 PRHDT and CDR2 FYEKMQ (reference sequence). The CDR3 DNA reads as TGTGCCAGCAGCCCGACTAGCGGTGCCCAAGAGACCCAGTACTTC. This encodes CASSPTSGAQETQYF.

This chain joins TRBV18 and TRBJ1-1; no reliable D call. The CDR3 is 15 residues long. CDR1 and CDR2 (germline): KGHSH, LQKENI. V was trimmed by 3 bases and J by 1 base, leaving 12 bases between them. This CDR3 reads CASSPRAVENTEAFF. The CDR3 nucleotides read TGTGCCAGCTCACCGAGGGCCGTTGAGAACACTGAAGCTTTCTTT. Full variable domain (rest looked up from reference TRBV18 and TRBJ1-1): NAGVMQNPRHLVRRRGQEARLRCSPMKGHSHVYWYRQLPEEGLKFMVYLQKENIIDESGMPKERFSAEFPKEGPSILRIQQVVRGDSAAYFCASSPRAVENTEAFFGQGTRLTVV.

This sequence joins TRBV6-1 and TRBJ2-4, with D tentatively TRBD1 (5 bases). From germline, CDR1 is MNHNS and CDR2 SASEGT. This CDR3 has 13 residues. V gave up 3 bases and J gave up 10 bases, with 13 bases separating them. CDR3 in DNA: TGTGCCAGCAGTGATTATTTCGACAGTATTCAGTACTTC. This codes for CASSDYFDSIQYF.

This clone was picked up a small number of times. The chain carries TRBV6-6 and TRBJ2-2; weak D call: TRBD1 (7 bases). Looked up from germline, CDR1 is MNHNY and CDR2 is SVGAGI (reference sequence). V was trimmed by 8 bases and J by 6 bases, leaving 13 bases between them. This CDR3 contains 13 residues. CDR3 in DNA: TGTGCCAGCCAAACAGGGGAGGCCGGGGAGCTGTTTTTT. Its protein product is CASQTGEAGELFF.

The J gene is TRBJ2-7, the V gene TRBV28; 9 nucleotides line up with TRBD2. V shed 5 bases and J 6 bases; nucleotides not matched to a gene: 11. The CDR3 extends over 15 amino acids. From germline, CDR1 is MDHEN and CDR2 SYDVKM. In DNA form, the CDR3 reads TGTGCCAGCAGTCCGACCGGGACTAGCTTTTTCGAGCAGTACTTC. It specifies CASSPTGTSFFEQYF.

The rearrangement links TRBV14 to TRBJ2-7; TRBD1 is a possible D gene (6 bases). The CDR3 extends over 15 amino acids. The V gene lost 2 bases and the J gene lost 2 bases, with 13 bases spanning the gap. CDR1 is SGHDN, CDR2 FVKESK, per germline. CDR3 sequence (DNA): TGTGCCAGCAGCCAACTACAGGGCCCTACCTACGAGCAGTACTTC. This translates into CASSQLQGPTYEQYF.

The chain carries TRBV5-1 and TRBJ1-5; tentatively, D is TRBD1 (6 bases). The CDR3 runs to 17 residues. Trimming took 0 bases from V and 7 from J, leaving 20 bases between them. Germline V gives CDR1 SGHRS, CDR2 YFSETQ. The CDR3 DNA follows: TGCGCCAGCAGCTTGGGGCCCCGGACAGTAAAGGGACAGCCCCAGCATTTT. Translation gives CASSLGPRTVKGQPQHF.

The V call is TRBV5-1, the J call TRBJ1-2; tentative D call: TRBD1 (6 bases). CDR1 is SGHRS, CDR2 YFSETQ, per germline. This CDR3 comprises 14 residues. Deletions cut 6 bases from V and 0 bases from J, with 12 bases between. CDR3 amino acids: CASTQTGANYGYTF. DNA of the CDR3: TGCGCCAGCACCCAGACAGGAGCTAACTATGGCTACACCTTC.

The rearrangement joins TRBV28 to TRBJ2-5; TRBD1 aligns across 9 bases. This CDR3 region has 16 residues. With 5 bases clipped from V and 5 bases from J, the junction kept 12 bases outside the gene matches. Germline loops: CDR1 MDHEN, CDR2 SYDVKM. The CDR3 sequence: CASSPNLGQGRETQYF. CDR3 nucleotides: TGTGCCAGCAGTCCTAACCTGGGACAGGGTCGTGAGACCCAGTACTTC.

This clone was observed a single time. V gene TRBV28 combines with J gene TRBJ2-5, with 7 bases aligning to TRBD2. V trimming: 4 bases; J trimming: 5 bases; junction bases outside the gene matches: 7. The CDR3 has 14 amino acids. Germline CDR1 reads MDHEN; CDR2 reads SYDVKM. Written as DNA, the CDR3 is TGTGCCAGCAGTTCCCCCGGACTAGAGGAGACCCAGTACTTC. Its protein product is CASSSPGLEETQYF.

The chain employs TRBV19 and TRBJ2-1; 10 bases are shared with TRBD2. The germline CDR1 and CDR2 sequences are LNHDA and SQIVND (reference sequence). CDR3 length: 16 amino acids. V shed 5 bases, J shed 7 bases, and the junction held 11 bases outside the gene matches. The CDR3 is CASSPLASGSFNEQFF. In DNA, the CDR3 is TGTGCCAGTAGTCCTCTGGCTAGCGGGAGTTTTAATGAGCAGTTCTTC. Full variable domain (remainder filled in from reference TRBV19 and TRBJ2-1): DGGITQSPKYLFRKEGQNVTLSCEQNLNHDAMYWYRQDPGQGLRLIYYSQIVNDFQKGDIAEGYSVSREKKESFPLTVTSAQKNPTAFYLCASSPLASGSFNEQFFGPGTRLTVL.

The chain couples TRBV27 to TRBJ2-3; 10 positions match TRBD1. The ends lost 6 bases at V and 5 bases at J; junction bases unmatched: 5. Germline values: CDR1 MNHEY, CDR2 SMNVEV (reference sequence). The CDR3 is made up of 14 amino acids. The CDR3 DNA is TGTGCCAGCAGCCGGGACAGGGGTAGAGATACGCAGTATTTT. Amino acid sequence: CASSRDRGRDTQYF.

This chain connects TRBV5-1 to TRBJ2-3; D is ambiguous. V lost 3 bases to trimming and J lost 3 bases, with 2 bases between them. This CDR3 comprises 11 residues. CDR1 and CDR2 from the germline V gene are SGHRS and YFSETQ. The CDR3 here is CASSSTDTQYF. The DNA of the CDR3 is TGCGCCAGCAGCTCGACAGATACGCAGTATTTT.

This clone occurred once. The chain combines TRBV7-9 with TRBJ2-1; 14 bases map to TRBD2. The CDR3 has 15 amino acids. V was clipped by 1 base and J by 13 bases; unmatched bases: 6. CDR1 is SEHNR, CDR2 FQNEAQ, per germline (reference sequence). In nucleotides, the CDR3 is TGTGCCAGCAGCTTAGGGACTAGCGGGAGGTCCGCCCAGTTCTTC. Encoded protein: CASSLGTSGRSAQFF.

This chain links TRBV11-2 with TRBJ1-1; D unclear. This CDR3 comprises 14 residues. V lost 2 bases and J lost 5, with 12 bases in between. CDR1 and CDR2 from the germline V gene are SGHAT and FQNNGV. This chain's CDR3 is CASSLLGSSTEAFF. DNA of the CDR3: TGTGCCAGCAGCTTACTAGGCAGTAGTACTGAAGCTTTCTTT.

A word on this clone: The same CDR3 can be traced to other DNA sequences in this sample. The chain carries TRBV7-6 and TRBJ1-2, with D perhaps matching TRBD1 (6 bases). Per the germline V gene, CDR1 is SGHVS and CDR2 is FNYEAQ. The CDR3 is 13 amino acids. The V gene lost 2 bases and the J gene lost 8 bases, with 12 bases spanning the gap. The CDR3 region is CASSLQGGSGYTF. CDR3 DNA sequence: TGTGCCAGCAGCTTACAAGGGGGATCGGGCTACACCTTC.

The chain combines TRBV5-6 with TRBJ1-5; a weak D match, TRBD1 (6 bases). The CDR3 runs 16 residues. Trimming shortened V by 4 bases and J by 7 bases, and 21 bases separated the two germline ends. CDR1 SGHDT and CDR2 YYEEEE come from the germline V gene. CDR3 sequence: CASSLLRGAELQPQHF. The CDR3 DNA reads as TGTGCCAGCAGCCTACTTCGGGGGGCTGAGTTACAGCCCCAGCATTTT. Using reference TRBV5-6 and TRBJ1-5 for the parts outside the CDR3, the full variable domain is DAGVTQSPTHLIKTRGQQVTLRCSPKSGHDTVSWYQQALGQGPQFIFQYYEEEERQRGNFPDRFSGHQFPNYSSELNVNALLLGDSALYLCASSLLRGAELQPQHFGDGTRLSIL.

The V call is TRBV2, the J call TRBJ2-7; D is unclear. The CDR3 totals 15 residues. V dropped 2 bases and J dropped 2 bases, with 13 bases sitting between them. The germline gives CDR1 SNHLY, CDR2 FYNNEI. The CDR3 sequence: CASSEFRKAPYEQYF. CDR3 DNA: TGTGCCAGCAGTGAATTCCGTAAAGCTCCCTACGAGCAGTACTTC. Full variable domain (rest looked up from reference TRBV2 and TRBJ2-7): EPEVTQTPSHQVTQMGQEVILRCVPISNHLYFYWYRQILGQKVEFLVSFYNNEISEKSEIFDDQFSVERPDGSNFTLKIRSTKLEDSAMYFCASSEFRKAPYEQYFGPGTRLTVT.

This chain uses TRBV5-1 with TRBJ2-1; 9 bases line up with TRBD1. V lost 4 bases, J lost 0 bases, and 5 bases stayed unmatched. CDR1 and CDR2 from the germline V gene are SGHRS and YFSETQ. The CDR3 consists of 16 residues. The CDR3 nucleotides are TGCGCCAGCAGCGGGGGGACAGGGAGCTCCTACAATGAGCAGTTCTTC. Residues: CASSGGTGSSYNEQFF.

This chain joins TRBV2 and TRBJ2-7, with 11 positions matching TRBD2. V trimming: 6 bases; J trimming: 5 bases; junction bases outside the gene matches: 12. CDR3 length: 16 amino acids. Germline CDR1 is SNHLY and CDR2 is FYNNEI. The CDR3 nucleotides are TGTGCCAGCAGAGAGCTAGCGGGAGGCCTCGGGGACGAGCAGTACTTC. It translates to CASRELAGGLGDEQYF. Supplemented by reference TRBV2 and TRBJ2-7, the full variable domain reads EPEVTQTPSHQVTQMGQEVILRCVPISNHLYFYWYRQILGQKVEFLVSFYNNEISEKSEIFDDQFSVERPDGSNFTLKIRSTKLEDSAMYFCASRELAGGLGDEQYFGPGTRLTVT.

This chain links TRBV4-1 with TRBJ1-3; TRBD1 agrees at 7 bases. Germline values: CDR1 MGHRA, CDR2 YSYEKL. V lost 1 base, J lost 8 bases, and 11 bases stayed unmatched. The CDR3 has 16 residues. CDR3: CASSQAQGVYGDTIYF. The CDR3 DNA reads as TGCGCCAGCAGCCAAGCGCAGGGGGTATACGGGGACACCATATATTTT.

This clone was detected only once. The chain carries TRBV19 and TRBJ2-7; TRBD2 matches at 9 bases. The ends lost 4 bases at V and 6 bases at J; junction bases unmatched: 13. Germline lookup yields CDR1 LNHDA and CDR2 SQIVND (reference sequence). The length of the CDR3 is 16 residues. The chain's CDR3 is CASSTTIAGAKTEQYF. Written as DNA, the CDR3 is TGTGCCAGTAGTACGACTATAGCGGGAGCGAAGACCGAGCAGTACTTC.

CDR3 bases: TGTGCCAGCAGTCCAACTAGGGCCGGAAAAAAAGCTTTCTTT. It encodes CASSPTRAGKKAFF. The J gene is TRBJ1-1, the V gene TRBV28, with no clear D. This CDR3 is built from 14 residues. V lost 5 bases, J lost 9 bases, and 19 bases lay in between. Germline CDR1 is MDHEN and CDR2 is SYDVKM.